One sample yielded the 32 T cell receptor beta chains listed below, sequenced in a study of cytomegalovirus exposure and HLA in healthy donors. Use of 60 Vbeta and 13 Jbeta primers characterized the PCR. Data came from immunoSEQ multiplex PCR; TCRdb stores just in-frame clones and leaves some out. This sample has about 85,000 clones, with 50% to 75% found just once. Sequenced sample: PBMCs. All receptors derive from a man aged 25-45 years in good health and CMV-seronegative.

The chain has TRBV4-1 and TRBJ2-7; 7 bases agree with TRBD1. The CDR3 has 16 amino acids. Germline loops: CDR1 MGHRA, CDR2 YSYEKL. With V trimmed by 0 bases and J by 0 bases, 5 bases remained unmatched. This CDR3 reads CASSQEGQVSSYEQYF. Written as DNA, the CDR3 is TGCGCCAGCAGCCAAGAAGGACAGGTTAGCTCCTACGAGCAGTACTTC.

DNA for the CDR3: TGTGCCAGCAGCTTGCGTAGCGGGGGGGCTGGGGAGCTGTTTTTT. It encodes CASSLRSGGAGELFF. This chain connects TRBV5-4 to TRBJ2-2; 11 bases map to TRBD2. V gave up 1 base and J gave up 8 bases; unmatched junction bases: 4. Germline V gene data show CDR1 as SGHNT and CDR2 as YYREEE (reference sequence). This CDR3 is 15 amino acids long.

CDR3 sequence reads: CASSPGTGSQPQHF. The CDR3 bases are TGCGCCAGCAGCCCCGGGACAGGAAGTCAGCCCCAGCATTTT. The rearrangement links TRBV5-1 to TRBJ1-5; 8 nucleotides agree with TRBD1. Germline V lookup: CDR1 SGHRS, CDR2 YFSETQ. V trimming: 4 bases; J trimming: 6 bases; junction bases outside the gene matches: 6. There are 14 residues in the CDR3.

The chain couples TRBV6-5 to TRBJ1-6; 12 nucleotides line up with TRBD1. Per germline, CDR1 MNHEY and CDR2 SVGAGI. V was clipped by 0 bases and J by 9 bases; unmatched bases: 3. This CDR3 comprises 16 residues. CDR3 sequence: CASSYSGTGGRSPLHF. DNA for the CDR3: TGTGCCAGCAGTTACTCCGGGACAGGGGGCCGTTCACCCCTCCACTTT.

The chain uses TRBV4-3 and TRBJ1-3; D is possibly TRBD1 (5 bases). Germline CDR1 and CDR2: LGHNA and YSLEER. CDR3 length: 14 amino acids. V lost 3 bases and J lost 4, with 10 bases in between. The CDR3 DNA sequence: TGCGCCAGCAGCCAGGGACTGCAGGGAAACACCATATATTTT. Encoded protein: CASSQGLQGNTIYF.

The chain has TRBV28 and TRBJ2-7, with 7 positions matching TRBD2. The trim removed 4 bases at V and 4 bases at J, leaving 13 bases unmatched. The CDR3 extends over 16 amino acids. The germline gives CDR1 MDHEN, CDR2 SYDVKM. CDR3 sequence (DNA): TGTGCCAGCAGTTCTCAGGGTGCGGGGGTCGCTTACGAGCAGTACTTC. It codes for CASSSQGAGVAYEQYF.

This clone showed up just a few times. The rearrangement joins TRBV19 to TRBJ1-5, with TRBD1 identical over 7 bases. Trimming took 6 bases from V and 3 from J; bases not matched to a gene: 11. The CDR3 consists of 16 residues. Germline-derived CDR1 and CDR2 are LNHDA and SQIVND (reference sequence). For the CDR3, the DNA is TGTGCCAGTAGACCTTATCCGGGACAGCTCAATCAGCCCCAGCATTTT. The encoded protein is CASRPYPGQLNQPQHF.

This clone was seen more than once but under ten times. As DNA, the CDR3 is TGTGCCAGCAGTGGGGACGGGCAAGGGGGTACGCAGTATTTT. Protein sequence: CASSGDGQGGTQYF. The chain couples TRBV2 to TRBJ2-3, with TRBD1 as a possible D gene (6 bases). Germline V gene data show CDR1 as SNHLY and CDR2 as FYNNEI. V lost 4 bases, J lost 8 bases, and 16 bases lay in between. The CDR3 contains 14 residues.

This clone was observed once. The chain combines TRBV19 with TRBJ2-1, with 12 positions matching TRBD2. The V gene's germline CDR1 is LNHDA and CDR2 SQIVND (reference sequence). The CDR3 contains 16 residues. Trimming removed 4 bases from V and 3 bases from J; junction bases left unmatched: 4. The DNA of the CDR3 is TGTGCCAGTAGTAAAGGACTAGCGGGATTCTACAATGAGCAGTTCTTC. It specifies CASSKGLAGFYNEQFF.

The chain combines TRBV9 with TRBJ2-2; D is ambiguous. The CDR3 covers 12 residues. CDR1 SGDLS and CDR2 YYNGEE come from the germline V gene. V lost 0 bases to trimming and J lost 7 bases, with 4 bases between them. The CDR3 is CASSVAIGELFF. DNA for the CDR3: TGTGCCAGCAGCGTAGCAATCGGGGAGCTGTTTTTT.

CDR3 DNA sequence: TGTGCCAGCAGTTTAGCGGGGCAGGGGGCCTACGAGCAGTACTTC. It is translated as CASSLAGQGAYEQYF. V usage is TRBV27 and J usage is TRBJ2-7; tentative D call: TRBD1 (7 bases). The length of the CDR3 is 15 residues. Germline CDR1 reads MNHEY; CDR2 reads SMNVEV (reference sequence). V was shortened by 2 bases and J by 2 bases, with 13 bases between the two germline ends.

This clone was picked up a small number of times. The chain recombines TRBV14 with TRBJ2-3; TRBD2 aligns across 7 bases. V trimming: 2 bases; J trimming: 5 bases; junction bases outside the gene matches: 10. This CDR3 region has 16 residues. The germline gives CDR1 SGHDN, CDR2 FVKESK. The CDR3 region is CASSQWKGLQIDTQYF. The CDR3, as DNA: TGTGCCAGCAGCCAATGGAAGGGACTACAAATAGATACGCAGTATTTT.

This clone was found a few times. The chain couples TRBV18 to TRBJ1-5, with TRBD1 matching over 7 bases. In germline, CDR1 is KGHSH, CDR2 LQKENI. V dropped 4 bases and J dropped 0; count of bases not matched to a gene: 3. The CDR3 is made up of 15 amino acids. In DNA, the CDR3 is TGTGCCAGCTCACTGGGACAGAGTAGCAATCAGCCCCAGCATTTT. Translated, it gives CASSLGQSSNQPQHF.

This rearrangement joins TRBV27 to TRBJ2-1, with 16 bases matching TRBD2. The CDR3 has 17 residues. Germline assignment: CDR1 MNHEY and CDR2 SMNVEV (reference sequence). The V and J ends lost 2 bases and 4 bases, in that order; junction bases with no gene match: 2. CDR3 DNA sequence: TGTGCCAGCAGTTTAGGGACTAGCGGGGGGGTTTACAATGAGCAGTTCTTC. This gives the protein CASSLGTSGGVYNEQFF.

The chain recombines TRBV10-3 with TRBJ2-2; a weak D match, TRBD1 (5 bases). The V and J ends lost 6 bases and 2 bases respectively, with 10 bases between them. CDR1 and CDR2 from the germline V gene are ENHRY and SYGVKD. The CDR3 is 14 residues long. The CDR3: CAIRPGHNTGELFF. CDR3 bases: TGTGCCATCAGACCTGGACACAACACCGGGGAGCTGTTTTTT.

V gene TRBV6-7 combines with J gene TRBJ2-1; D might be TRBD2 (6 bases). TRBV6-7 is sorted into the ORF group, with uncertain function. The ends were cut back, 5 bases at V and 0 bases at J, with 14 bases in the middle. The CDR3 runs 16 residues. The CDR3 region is CASSHRQRVSYNEQFF. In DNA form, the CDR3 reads TGTGCCAGCAGTCATAGACAGCGGGTCTCCTACAATGAGCAGTTCTTC.

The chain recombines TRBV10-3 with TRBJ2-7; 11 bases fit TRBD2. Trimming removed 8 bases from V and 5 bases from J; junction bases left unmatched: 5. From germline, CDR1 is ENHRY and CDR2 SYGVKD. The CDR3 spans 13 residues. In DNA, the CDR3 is TGTGCCATCGGTAGCGGGAGGGTTGACGAGCAGTACTTC. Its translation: CAIGSGRVDEQYF.

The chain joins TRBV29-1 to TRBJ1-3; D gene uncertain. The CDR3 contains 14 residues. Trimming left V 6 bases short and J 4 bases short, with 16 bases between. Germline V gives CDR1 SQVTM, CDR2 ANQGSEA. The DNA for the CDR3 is TGCAGCGTGTCTTTCGGGGTTGAAGGAAACACCATATATTTT. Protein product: CSVSFGVEGNTIYF.

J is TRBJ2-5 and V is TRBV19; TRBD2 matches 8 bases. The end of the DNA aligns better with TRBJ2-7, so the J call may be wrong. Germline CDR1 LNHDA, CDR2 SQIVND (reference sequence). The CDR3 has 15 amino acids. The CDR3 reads CASSISIAGMYEQYF. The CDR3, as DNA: TGTGCCAGTAGTATCTCAATAGCGGGGATGTACGAGCAGTACTTC.

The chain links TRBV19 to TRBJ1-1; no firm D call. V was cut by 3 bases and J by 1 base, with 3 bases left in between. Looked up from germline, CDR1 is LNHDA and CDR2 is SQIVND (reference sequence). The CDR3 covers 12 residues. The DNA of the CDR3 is TGTGCCAGTAGTATCGGGAACACTGAAGCTTTCTTT. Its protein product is CASSIGNTEAFF.

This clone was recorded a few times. The CDR3 DNA reads TGTGCCAGCAGCGCTTCGACAGGATATAATTCACCCCTCCACTTT. Amino acids: CASSASTGYNSPLHF. J is TRBJ1-6 and V is TRBV7-3; tentative D call: TRBD1 (6 bases). Per the germline V gene, CDR1 is SGHTA and CDR2 is FQGTGA. CDR3 length equals 15 residues. V lost 5 bases and J 4 bases, leaving 12 bases between the germline ends.

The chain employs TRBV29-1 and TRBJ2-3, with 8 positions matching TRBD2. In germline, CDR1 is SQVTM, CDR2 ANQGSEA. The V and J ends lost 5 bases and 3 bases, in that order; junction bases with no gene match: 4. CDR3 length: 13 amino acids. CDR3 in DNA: TGCAGCGTTAGCGGGAGACTGACAGATACGCAGTATTTT. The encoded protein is CSVSGRLTDTQYF.

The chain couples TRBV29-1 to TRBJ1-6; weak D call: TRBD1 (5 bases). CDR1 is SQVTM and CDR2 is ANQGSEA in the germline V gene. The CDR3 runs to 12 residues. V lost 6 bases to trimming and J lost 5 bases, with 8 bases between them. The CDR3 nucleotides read TGCAGCGTCAGGGTGGATAATTCACCCCTCCACTTT. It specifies CSVRVDNSPLHF.

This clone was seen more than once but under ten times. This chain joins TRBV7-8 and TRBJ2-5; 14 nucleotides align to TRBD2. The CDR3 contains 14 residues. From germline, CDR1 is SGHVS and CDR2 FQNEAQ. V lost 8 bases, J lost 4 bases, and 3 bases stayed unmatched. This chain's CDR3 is CASGTSGSGETQYF. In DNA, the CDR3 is TGTGCCAGCGGGACTAGCGGGAGCGGAGAGACCCAGTACTTC. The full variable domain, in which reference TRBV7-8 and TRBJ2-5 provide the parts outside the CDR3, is GAGVSQSPRYKVAKRGQDVALRCDPISGHVSLFWYQQALGQGPEFLTYFQNEAQLDKSGLPSDRFFAERPEGSVSTLKIQRTQQEDSAVYLCASGTSGSGETQYFGPGTRLLVL.

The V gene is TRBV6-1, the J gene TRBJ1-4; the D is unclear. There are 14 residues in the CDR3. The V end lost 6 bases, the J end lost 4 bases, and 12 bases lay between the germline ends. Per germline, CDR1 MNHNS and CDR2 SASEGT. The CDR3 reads CASRDNRDNEKLFF. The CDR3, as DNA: TGTGCCAGCAGAGACAATCGGGATAATGAAAAACTGTTTTTT.

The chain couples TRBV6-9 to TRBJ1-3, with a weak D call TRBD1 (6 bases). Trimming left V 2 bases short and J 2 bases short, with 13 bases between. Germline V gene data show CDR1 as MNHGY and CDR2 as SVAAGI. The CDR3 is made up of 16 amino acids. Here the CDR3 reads CASSYRVTGAGNTIYF. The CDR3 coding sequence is TGTGCCAGCAGTTATAGGGTGACAGGAGCTGGAAACACCATATATTTT.

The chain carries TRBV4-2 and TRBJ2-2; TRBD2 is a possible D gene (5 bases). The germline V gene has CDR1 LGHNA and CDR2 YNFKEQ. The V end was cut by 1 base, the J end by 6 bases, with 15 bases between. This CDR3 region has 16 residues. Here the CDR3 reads CASSQGGASRSGELFF. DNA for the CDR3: TGTGCCAGCAGCCAAGGGGGAGCTAGCCGGTCCGGGGAGCTGTTTTTT.

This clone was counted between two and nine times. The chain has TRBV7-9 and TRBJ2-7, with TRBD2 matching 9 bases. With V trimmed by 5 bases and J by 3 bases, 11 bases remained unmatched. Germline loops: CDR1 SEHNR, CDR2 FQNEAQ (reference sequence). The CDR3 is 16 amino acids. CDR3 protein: CASSLPRTSAVYEQYF. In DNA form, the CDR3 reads TGTGCCAGCAGCCTCCCCCGGACTAGCGCTGTCTACGAGCAGTACTTC.

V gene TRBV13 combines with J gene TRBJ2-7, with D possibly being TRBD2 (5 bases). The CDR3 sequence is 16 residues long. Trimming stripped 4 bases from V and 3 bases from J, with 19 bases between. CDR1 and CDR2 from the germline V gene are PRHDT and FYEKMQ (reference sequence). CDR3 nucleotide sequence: TGTGCCAGCAGCTCCCGGACTCGCGGAGACCACTACGAGCAGTACTTC. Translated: CASSSRTRGDHYEQYF.

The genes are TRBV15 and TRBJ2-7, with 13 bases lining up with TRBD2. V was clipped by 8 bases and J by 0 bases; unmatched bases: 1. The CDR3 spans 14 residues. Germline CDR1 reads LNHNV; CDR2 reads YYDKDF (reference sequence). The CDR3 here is CATGTSGTSYEQYF. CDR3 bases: TGTGCCACCGGGACTAGCGGGACCTCCTACGAGCAGTACTTC.

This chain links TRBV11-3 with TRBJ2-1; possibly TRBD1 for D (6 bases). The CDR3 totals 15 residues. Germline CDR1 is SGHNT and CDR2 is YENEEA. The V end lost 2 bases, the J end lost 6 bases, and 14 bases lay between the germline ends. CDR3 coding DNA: TGTGCCAGCAGCTTAAATGGCAGGGGTCGCAATGAGCAGTTCTTC. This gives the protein CASSLNGRGRNEQFF.

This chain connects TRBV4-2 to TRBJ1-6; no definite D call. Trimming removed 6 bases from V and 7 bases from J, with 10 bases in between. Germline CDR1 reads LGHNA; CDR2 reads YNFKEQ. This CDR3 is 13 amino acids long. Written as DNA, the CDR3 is TGTGCCAGCAGTCAGGCTTTGAATTCACCCCTCCACTTT. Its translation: CASSQALNSPLHF.